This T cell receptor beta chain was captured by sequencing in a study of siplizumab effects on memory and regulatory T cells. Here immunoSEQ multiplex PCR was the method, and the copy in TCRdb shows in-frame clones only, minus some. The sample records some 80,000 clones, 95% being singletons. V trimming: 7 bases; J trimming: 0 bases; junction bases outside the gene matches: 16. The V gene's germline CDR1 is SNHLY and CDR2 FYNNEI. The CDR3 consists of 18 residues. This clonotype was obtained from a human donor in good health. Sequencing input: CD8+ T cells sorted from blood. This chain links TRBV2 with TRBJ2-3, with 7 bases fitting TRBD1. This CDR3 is CASNTGASGVTSTDTQYF. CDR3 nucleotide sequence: TGTGCCAGCAACACAGGGGCCTCGGGTGTAACTAGCACAGATACGCAGTATTTT.